The next 6 T cell receptor beta chains were all read from a single sample in a study of technical replicates of blood from several donors. Some clones are missing from TCRdb's copy, which holds only in-frame ones; the method was immunoSEQ multiplex PCR. The sample carries more than 65,000 clones, roughly 89% recorded once. The specimen sequenced was T cells isolated from PBMCs. These receptors originate from a human donor in good health.

The chain uses TRBV6-4 and TRBJ2-5; 10 nucleotides agree with TRBD2. The CDR3 contains 15 residues. The germline gives CDR1 MRHNA, CDR2 SNTAGT. Trimming removed 5 bases from V and 5 bases from J; junction bases left unmatched: 8. CDR3 sequence reads: CASSTSSGSLETQYF. As DNA, the CDR3 is TGTGCCAGCAGTACCTCTAGCGGGAGCTTGGAGACCCAGTACTTC.

CDR3 loop: CASSKQVGDGGANVLTF. The CDR3 bases are TGTGCCAGTAGTAAACAGGTTGGGGATGGTGGGGCCAACGTCCTGACTTTC. The chain is built from TRBV19 and TRBJ2-6, with a tentative D call TRBD1 (5 bases). V gave up 4 bases and J gave up 3 bases, with 16 bases separating them. CDR3 size: 17 residues. In germline, CDR1 is LNHDA, CDR2 SQIVND (reference sequence).

The J gene is TRBJ2-7, the V gene TRBV11-3, with D possibly being TRBD1 (5 bases). This CDR3 spans 14 amino acids. Germline assignment: CDR1 SGHNT and CDR2 YENEEA. The V gene lost 1 base and the J gene lost 0 bases, with 7 bases spanning the gap. This chain's CDR3 is CASSLGGYSYEQYF. The CDR3, as DNA: TGTGCCAGCAGCTTAGGGGGCTACTCCTACGAGCAGTACTTC.

The CDR3 reads CASSHRTSGRSNEQFF. The CDR3 DNA is TGTGCCAGCAGCCACCGGACTAGCGGGAGAAGTAATGAGCAGTTCTTC. The rearrangement links TRBV5-6 to TRBJ2-1; 13 bases agree with TRBD2. CDR3 length: 16 residues. CDR1 SGHDT and CDR2 YYEEEE come from the germline V gene. With V trimmed by 4 bases and J by 7 bases, 8 bases remained unmatched.

The V call is TRBV19, the J call TRBJ2-2, with D perhaps matching TRBD2 (5 bases). Trimming cost V 6 bases and J 5 bases, with 10 bases left between them. The CDR3 covers 13 residues. CDR1 and CDR2 from the germline V gene are LNHDA and SQIVND (reference sequence). The CDR3 sequence is CASSPRGTGELFF. In nucleotides, the CDR3 is TGTGCCAGTAGCCCCCGGGGAACCGGGGAGCTGTTTTTT.

The chain recombines TRBV6-5 with TRBJ2-1; 7 bases map to TRBD2. CDR3 size: 11 residues. Per the germline V gene, CDR1 is MNHEY and CDR2 is SVGAGI. V was clipped by 10 bases and J by 4 bases; unmatched bases: 1. The CDR3 sequence is CATSGYNEQFF. The CDR3 DNA sequence: TGTGCCACTAGCGGTTACAATGAGCAGTTCTTC.